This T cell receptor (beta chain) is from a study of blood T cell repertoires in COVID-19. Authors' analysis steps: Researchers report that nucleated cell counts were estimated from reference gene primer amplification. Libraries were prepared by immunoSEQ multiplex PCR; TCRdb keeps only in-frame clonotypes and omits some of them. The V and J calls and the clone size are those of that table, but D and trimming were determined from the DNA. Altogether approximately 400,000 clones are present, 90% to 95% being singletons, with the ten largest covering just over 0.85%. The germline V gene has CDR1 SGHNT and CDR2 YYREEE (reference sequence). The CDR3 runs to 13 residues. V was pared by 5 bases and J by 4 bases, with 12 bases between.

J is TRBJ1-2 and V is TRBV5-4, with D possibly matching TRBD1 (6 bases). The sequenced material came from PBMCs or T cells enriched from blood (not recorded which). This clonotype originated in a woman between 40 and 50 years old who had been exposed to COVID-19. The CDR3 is CASRRGGLYGYTF. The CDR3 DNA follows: TGTGCCAGCAGGAGGGGGGGGCTCTATGGCTACACCTTC.